The following is a T cell receptor beta chain sequence with its context. Original data processing: Using reference gene primer amplification, nucleated cell counts were estimated. This table comes from immunoSEQ multiplex PCR, and its TCRdb copy is limited to in-frame clones, with some not included. The D gene and trimming were derived from the DNA, and the V and J assignments and clone size from that table. The data hold 100,000 to 150,000 clones, with roughly 86% observed a single time. This specimen belongs to a study of blood T cell repertoires in COVID-19. Study background: Samples representing acute and convalescent COVID-19 were sourced from the United States, Italy and Spain. In each case, the material was cDNA or gDNA derived from T cells, B-cell-depleted T cells, or PBMCs.

Per the germline V gene, CDR1 is SGDLS and CDR2 is YYNGEE. The CDR3 is 15 amino acids. The V end was cut by 0 bases, the J end by 8 bases, with 14 bases between. The chain uses TRBV9 and TRBJ1-4; TRBD1 might be the D (6 bases). This receptor was obtained from a woman between 55 and 75 years old with acute or convalescent COVID-19. Material for sequencing was peripheral blood. CDR3 in amino acids: CASSVGTAVGEKLFF. The CDR3 DNA follows: TGTGCCAGCAGCGTAGGGACAGCGGTAGGCGAAAAACTGTTTTTT.